What follows are 22 T cell receptor beta chains derived from one specimen sequenced in a study of blood T cell repertoires in COVID-19 (dated by TCRdb to 2018 to 2020). The method was the immunoSEQ multiplex PCR assay. Not all clones reach the TCRdb copy of this immuneACCESS table, which keeps in-frame sequences only. Checked studies attribute under half of the gap to unresolved V genes and leave the rest unexplained. The sample table contains approximately 190,000 clones; only one count was recorded for under 85% of them. About 18% of the sample is held by the ten biggest clonotypes. Sequenced: peripheral blood. The receptors originated from a man aged 60-69 years with active or convalescent COVID-19.

CDR3 sequence (DNA): TGTGCCAGCAGCGGAGGGGGGACAGGGTTTGACGAGCAGTACTTC. This translates into CASSGGGTGFDEQYF. V gene TRBV28 combines with J gene TRBJ2-7; 9 bases are a match to TRBD1. CDR1 and CDR2 (germline): MDHEN, SYDVKM. The length of the CDR3 is 15 residues. The junction had 11 bases not matched to a gene; V was cut back by 6 bases and J by 5 bases.

This clone was detected only once. The V and J genes are TRBV10-3 and TRBJ1-5, with 8 bases fitting TRBD1. CDR3 length: 16 residues. J gave up 4 bases and V 0 bases, and 5 bases lay outside the gene matches. Germline V gives CDR1 ENHRY, CDR2 SYGVKD. Here the CDR3 DNA reads TGTGCCATCAGTGAGTCCCCAGGGGGCGGGAATCAGCCCCAGCATTTT. This sequence encodes CAISESPGGGNQPQHF.

This clone was counted a few times. The chain recombines TRBV6-4 with TRBJ1-2; D not certain. This CDR3 has 13 amino acids. From germline, CDR1 is MRHNA and CDR2 SNTAGT. Trimming took 1 base from V and 6 from J, leaving 9 bases between them. The CDR3 nucleotides read TGTGCCAGCAGTGACTGGGCCGGGGATGGCTACACCTTC. Translation gives CASSDWAGDGYTF.

CDR3 region: CASSIRTAGTDTQYF. In nucleotides, the CDR3 is TGTGCCAGTAGTATTCGGACAGCTGGCACAGATACGCAGTATTTT. J is TRBJ2-3 and V is TRBV19, with D possibly TRBD1 on 6 matching bases. The V and J ends lost 3 bases and 1 base respectively, with 11 bases between them. Germline V lookup: CDR1 LNHDA, CDR2 SQIVND (reference sequence). This CDR3 comprises 15 residues.

The chain uses TRBV20-1 and TRBJ2-7, with 7 nucleotides matching TRBD1. This CDR3 contains 11 residues. The V gene's germline CDR1 is DFQATT and CDR2 SNEGSKA (reference sequence). Losses at the gene ends were 7 bases for V and 6 bases for J; bases not matched to a gene: 6. The CDR3 spells CSVIRGPEQYF. In nucleotides, the CDR3 is TGCAGTGTAATAAGGGGGCCCGAGCAGTACTTC.

This chain connects TRBV6-6 to TRBJ2-4; 14 nucleotides align to TRBD2. V lost 5 bases, J lost 8 bases, and 5 bases stayed unmatched. Germline assignment: CDR1 MNHNY and CDR2 SVGAGI (reference sequence). The CDR3 extends over 15 amino acids. In DNA, the CDR3 is TGTGCCAGCAGTAGACGACTAGCGGGAGGGTACATTCAGTACTTC. Amino acids: CASSRRLAGGYIQYF.

This clone is a singleton in its sample. The rearrangement links TRBV9 to TRBJ2-3; D is perhaps TRBD1 (5 bases). Trimming shortened V by 0 bases and J by 6 bases, and 14 bases separated the two germline ends. The CDR3 is 15 residues long. Per the germline V gene, CDR1 is SGDLS and CDR2 is YYNGEE. In DNA, the CDR3 is TGTGCCAGCAGCGTAGTGTCAGGGCCCGGGGATACGCAGTATTTT. Its translation is CASSVVSGPGDTQYF.

This chain links TRBV11-3 with TRBJ1-6; maybe TRBD1 (6 bases). The germline V gene has CDR1 SGHNT and CDR2 YENEEA. The CDR3 loop spans 13 amino acids. V lost 5 bases, J lost 9 bases, and 11 bases lay in between. CDR3 sequence (DNA): TGTGCCAGCAGCCTGACCAGGGGTTCACCCCTCCACTTT. It encodes CASSLTRGSPLHF.

The V gene is TRBV12-3 or TRBV12-4, the J gene TRBJ2-1; 11 positions match TRBD2. With 8 bases clipped from V and 4 bases from J, the junction kept 1 base outside the gene matches. The CDR3 consists of 13 residues. CDR3 coding DNA: TGTGCCAGCGGGACTAGCGGTTACAATGAGCAGTTCTTC. Its protein is CASGTSGYNEQFF.

This clone was observed a few times. The V and J genes are TRBV7-3 and TRBJ1-6; D is unresolved. The length of the CDR3 is 12 residues. The germline V and J ends were trimmed by 4 bases and 7 bases, with 5 bases remaining between them. Looked up from germline, CDR1 is SGHTA and CDR2 is FQGTGA. CDR3 sequence (DNA): TGTGCCAGCAGCTCGGGGAATTCACCCCTCCACTTT. It codes for CASSSGNSPLHF.

This chain joins TRBV28 and TRBJ2-7, with 13 bases aligning to TRBD2. Trimming at V came to 10 bases and at J to 6 bases, leaving 12 bases not matched to a gene. The CDR3 runs 15 residues. Germline V gene lookup returns CDR1 MDHEN and CDR2 SYDVKM. As DNA, the CDR3 is TGTGCCACCGCTCGGACTAGCGGGAGAGGTGGCGAGCAGTACTTC. Translating it yields CATARTSGRGGEQYF.

In its sample, this clone was seen once. The chain links TRBV11-3 to TRBJ2-1; 9 bases line up with TRBD2. Trimming took 5 bases from V and 9 from J; bases not matched to a gene: 5. The CDR3 extends over 13 amino acids. The V gene's germline CDR1 is SGHNT and CDR2 YENEEA. CDR3 coding DNA: TGTGCCAGCAGCCGTCTAGCGGGAATTGAGCAGTTCTTC. Protein: CASSRLAGIEQFF.

The V call is TRBV7-6, the J call TRBJ2-1; 7 bases agree with TRBD2. CDR1 and CDR2 from the germline V gene are SGHVS and FNYEAQ. Unmatched junction bases numbered 4, after V lost 5 bases and J lost 6 bases. The CDR3 consists of 13 residues. The CDR3 DNA is TGTGCCAGCAGCGCGGGAGACTCCAATGAGCAGTTCTTC. Translation: CASSAGDSNEQFF. Combining the CDR3 with reference TRBV7-6 and TRBJ2-1 gives the whole variable domain GAGVSQSPRYKVTKRGQDVALRCDPISGHVSLYWYRQALGQGPEFLTYFNYEAQQDKSGLPNDRFSAERPEGSISTLTIQRTEQRDSAMYRCASSAGDSNEQFFGPGTRLTVL.

The genes are TRBV20-1 and TRBJ2-1; D not resolved. The CDR3 contains 11 residues. Trimming removed 6 bases from V and 5 bases from J, with 8 bases in between. Germline CDR1 DFQATT, CDR2 SNEGSKA (reference sequence). The CDR3, as DNA: TGCAGTGCGAACAGAGACAATGAGCAGTTCTTC. It specifies CSANRDNEQFF.

The chain joins TRBV19 to TRBJ1-1; a possible D gene is TRBD1 (6 bases). The V gene's germline CDR1 is LNHDA and CDR2 SQIVND (reference sequence). The V end was cut by 2 bases, the J end by 1 base, with 8 bases between. The CDR3 contains 14 residues. CDR3 DNA: TGTGCCAGTAGTATAACAGGGCGGAACACTGAAGCTTTCTTT. Translating it yields CASSITGRNTEAFF.

The rearrangement links TRBV7-3 to TRBJ2-1; 8 nucleotides line up with TRBD2. The CDR3 runs 14 residues. The junction had 1 base not matched to a gene; V was cut back by 2 bases and J by 4 bases. Germline V gene lookup returns CDR1 SGHTA and CDR2 FQGTGA. The CDR3 region is CASSLAGGYNEQFF. The CDR3 nucleotides read TGTGCCAGCAGCTTAGCGGGAGGTTACAATGAGCAGTTCTTC.

This clone was seen a single time. The chain employs TRBV2 and TRBJ2-7, with 9 nucleotides matching TRBD2. The trim removed 8 bases at V and 5 bases at J, leaving 7 bases unmatched. CDR3 length: 13 residues. Germline V gene lookup returns CDR1 SNHLY and CDR2 FYNNEI. Written as DNA, the CDR3 is TGTGCCAGCGGCCGCGGGACTAGCAACGAGCAGTACTTC. Translated: CASGRGTSNEQYF.

The chain couples TRBV2 to TRBJ2-2; possible D gene TRBD1, 6 bases. The CDR3 extends over 14 amino acids. Trimming took off 6 bases at V and 5 bases at J, with 13 bases between the two ends. CDR1 and CDR2 (germline): SNHLY, FYNNEI. The CDR3 coding sequence is TGTGCCAGCAGCCCAAGGGGGAGAACCGGGGAGCTGTTTTTT. It yields the protein CASSPRGRTGELFF.

To note about this clone: The junction departs from germline at one end; a sequencing error may be responsible. This rearrangement joins TRBV7-2 to TRBJ2-3, with TRBD2 matching over 8 bases. The germline CDR1 and CDR2 sequences are SGHTA and FQGNSA. CDR3 length: 15 residues. The CDR3 is CASILAGLRTDTQYF. DNA for the CDR3: TGTGCCAGCATCTTAGCGGGACTAAGGACAGATACGCAGTATTTT.

CDR3 in amino acids: CAIDDRKSYGYTF. CDR3 in DNA: TGTGCCATCGATGACAGGAAGAGCTATGGCTACACCTTC. The V and J genes are TRBV10-3 and TRBJ1-2; TRBD1 is a possible D gene (6 bases). The CDR3 contains 13 residues. The germline V and J ends were trimmed by 8 bases and 4 bases, with 14 bases remaining between them. Looked up from germline, CDR1 is ENHRY and CDR2 is SYGVKD.

This chain joins TRBV24-1 and TRBJ2-1, with 8 positions matching TRBD1. V shed 2 bases, J shed 2 bases, and the junction held 13 bases outside the gene matches. There are 19 residues in the CDR3. Germline CDR1 is KGHDR and CDR2 is SFDVKD. This chain's CDR3 is CATSDSIDRRGRTYNEQFF. The CDR3 nucleotides are TGTGCCACCAGTGATTCCATCGACCGCAGGGGGCGCACCTACAATGAGCAGTTCTTC.

The rearrangement uses TRBV9 and TRBJ1-2, with D perhaps TRBD1 (6 bases). The V gene's germline CDR1 is SGDLS and CDR2 YYNGEE. V lost 4 bases and J lost 0, with 13 bases in between. The CDR3 is 15 amino acids. The CDR3 loop is CASSLDRSPNYGYTF. CDR3 DNA sequence: TGTGCCAGCAGCCTCGACAGGTCCCCTAACTATGGCTACACCTTC.